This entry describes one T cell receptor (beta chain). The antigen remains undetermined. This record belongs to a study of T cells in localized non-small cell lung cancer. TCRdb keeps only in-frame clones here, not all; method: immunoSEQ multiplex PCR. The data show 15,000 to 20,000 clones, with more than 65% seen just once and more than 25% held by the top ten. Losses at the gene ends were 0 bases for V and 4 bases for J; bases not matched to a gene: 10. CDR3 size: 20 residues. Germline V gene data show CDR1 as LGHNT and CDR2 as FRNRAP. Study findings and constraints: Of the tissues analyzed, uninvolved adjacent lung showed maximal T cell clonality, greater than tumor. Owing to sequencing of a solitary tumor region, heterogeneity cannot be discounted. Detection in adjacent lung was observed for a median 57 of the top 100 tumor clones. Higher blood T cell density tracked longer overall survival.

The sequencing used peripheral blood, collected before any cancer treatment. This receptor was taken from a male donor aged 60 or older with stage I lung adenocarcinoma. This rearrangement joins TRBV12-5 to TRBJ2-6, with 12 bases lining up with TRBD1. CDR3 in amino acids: CASGLVTPGQGAKGANVLTF. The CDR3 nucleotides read TGTGCTAGTGGTTTGGTCACACCGGGACAGGGGGCAAAGGGGGCCAACGTCCTGACTTTC. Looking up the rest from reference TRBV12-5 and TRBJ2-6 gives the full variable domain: DARVTQTPRHKVTEMGQEVTMRCQPILGHNTVFWYRQTMMQGLELLAYFRNRAPLDDSGMPKDRFSAEMPDATLATLKIQPSEPRDSAVYFCASGLVTPGQGAKGANVLTFGAGSRLTVL.